This T cell receptor beta chain was sequenced for a study of blood T cells in healthy people across ages. Samples had at least 6.5 million PBMCs isolated from them. The use of a sample-barcoded 5' primer and a J-beta primer mix characterized a second PCR of 7 to 11 cycles. Through a template-switch adaptor with 12 random nucleotides, each cDNA molecule received a tag. TCRdb reanalysed the 5' RACE reads using MiXCR and keeps one entry per CDR3 protein. The sample has around 620,000 distinct CDR3 sequences; approximately 30% are singletons. The CDR3 is 18 amino acids. CDR1 and CDR2 (germline): SEHNR, FQNEAQ (reference sequence). V lost 5 bases and J lost 3; bases outside the gene matches: 14.

V usage is TRBV7-9 and J usage is TRBJ2-5, with TRBD1 identical over 11 bases. The TCR was taken from a woman aged 70-85 years in good health. Sequencing input: blood. CDR3 nucleotide sequence: TGTGCCAGCAGCCCTGACGGGACAGGGGGAGTTAGCGAAGAGACCCAGTACTTC. It yields the protein CASSPDGTGGVSEETQYF.